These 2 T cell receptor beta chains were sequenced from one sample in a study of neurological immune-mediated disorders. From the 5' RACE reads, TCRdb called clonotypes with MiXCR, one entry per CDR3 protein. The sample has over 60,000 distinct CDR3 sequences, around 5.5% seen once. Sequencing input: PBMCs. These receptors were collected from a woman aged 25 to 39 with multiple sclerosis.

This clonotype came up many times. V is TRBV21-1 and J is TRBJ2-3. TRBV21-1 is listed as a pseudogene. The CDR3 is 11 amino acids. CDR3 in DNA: TGTGCCAGCAGCAAGGCAGATACGCAGTATTTT. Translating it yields CASSKADTQYF.

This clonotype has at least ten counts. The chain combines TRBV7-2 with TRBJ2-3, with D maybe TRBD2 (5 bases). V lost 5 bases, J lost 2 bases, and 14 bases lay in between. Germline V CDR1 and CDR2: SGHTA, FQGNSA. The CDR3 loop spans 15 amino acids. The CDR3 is CASSRWEPFTDTQYF. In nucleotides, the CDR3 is TGTGCCAGCAGCAGGTGGGAGCCCTTCACAGATACGCAGTATTTT. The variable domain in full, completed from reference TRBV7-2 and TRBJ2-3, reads GAGVSQSPSNKVTEKGKDVELRCDPISGHTALYWYRQSLGQGLEFLIYFQGNSAPDKSGLPSDRFSAERTGGSVSTLTIQRTQQEDSAVYLCASSRWEPFTDTQYFGPGTRLTVL.